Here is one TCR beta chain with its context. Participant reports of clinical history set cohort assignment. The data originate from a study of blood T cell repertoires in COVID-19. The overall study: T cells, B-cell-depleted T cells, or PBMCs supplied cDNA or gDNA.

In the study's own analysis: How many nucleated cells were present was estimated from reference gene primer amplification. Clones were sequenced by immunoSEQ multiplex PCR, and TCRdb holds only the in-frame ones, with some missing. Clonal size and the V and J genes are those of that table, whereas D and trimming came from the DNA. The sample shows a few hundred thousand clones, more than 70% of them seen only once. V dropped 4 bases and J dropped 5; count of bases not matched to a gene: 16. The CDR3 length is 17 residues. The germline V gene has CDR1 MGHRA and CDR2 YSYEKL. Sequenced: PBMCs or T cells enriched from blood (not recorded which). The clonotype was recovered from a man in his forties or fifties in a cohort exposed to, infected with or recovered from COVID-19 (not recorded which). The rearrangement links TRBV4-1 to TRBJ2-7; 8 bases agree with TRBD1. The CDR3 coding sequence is TGCGCCAGCAGCCCCTTTGCCGGATTTGACAGGGGACACGAGCAGTACTTC. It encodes CASSPFAGFDRGHEQYF.